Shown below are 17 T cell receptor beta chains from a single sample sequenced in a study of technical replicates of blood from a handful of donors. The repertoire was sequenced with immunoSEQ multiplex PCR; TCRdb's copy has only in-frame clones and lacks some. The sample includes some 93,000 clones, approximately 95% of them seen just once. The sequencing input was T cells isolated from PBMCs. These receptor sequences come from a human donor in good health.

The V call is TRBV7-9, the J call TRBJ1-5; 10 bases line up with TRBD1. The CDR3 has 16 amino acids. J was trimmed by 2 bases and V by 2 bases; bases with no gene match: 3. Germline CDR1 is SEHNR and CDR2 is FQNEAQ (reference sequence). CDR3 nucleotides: TGTGCCAGCAGCTTAACCGGGACAGGGGGCAATCAGCCCCAGCATTTT. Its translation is CASSLTGTGGNQPQHF.

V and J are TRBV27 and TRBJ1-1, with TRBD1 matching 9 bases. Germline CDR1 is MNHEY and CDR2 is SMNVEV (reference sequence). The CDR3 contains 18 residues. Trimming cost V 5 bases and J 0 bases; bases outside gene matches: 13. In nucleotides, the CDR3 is TGTGCCAGCAGTCTGGCGCCGGGACAGGGTTTTTTGAACACTGAAGCTTTCTTT. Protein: CASSLAPGQGFLNTEAFF.

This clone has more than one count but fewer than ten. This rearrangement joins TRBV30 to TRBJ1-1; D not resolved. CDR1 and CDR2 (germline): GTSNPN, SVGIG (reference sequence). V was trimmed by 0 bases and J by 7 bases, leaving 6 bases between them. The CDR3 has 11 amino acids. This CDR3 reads CAWSVAGEAFF. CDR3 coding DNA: TGTGCCTGGAGTGTAGCGGGTGAAGCTTTCTTT.

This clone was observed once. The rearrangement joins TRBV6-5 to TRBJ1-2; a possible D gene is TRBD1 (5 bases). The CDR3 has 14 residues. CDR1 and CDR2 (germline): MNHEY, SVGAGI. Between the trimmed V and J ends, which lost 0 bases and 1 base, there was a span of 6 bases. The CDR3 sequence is CASSYSGGNYGYTF. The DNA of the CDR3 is TGTGCCAGCAGTTACTCGGGGGGTAACTATGGCTACACCTTC.

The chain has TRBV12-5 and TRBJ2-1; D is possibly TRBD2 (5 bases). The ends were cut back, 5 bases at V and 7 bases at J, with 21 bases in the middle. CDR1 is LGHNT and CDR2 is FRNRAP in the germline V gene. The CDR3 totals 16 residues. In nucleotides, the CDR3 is TGTGCTAGTGGTCTGAACAAATATGTGGGGAGTAATGAGCAGTTCTTC. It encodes CASGLNKYVGSNEQFF.

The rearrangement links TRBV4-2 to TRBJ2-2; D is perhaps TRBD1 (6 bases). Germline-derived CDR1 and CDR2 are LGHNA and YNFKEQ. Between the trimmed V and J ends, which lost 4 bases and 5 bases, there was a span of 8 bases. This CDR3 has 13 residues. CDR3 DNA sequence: TGTGCCAGCAGCCGTACAGGGACCGGGGAGCTGTTTTTT. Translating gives CASSRTGTGELFF.

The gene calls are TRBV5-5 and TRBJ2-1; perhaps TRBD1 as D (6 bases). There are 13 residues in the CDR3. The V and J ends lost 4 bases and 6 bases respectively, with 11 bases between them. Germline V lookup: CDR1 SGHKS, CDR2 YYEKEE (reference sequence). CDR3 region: CASSRTVPNEQFF. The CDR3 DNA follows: TGTGCCAGCAGCCGGACAGTACCCAATGAGCAGTTCTTC.

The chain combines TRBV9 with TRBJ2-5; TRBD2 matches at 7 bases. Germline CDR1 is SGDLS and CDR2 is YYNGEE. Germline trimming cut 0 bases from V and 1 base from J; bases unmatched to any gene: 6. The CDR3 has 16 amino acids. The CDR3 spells CASSVGSGGFQETQYF. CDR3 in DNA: TGTGCCAGCAGCGTAGGTTCGGGGGGATTCCAAGAGACCCAGTACTTC.

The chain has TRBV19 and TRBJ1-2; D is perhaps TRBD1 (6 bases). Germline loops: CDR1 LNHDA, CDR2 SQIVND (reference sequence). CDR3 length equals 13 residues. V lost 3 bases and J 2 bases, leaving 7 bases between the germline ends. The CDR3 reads CASSMRGNYGYTF. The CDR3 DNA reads TGTGCCAGTAGTATGAGGGGGAACTATGGCTACACCTTC.

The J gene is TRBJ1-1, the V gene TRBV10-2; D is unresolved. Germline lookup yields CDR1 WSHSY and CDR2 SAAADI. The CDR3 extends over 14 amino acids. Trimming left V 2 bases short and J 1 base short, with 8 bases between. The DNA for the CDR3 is TGCGCCAGCAGTGAGGTATCCGGGAACACTGAAGCTTTCTTT. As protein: CASSEVSGNTEAFF.

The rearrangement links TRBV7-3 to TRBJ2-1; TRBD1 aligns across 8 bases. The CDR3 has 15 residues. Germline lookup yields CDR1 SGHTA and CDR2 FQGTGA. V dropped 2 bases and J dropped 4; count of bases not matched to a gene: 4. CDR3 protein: CASSLSGTGYNEQFF. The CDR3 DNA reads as TGTGCCAGCAGCTTATCCGGGACAGGTTACAATGAGCAGTTCTTC.

The CDR3 is CASSNTGNTEAFF. The DNA of the CDR3 is TGTGCCAGCAGTAATACGGGGAACACTGAAGCTTTCTTT. The V call is TRBV25-1, the J call TRBJ1-1; D gene unclear. Between the trimmed V and J ends, which lost 5 bases and 1 base, there was a span of 8 bases. This CDR3 spans 13 amino acids. Germline-derived CDR1 and CDR2 are MGHDK and SYGVNS.

The DNA of the CDR3 is TGTGCCAGCAGCTTGTATCTAATCTTGAGAGACTCCTACAATGAGCAGTTCTTC. The encoded protein is CASSLYLILRDSYNEQFF. The rearrangement joins TRBV5-6 to TRBJ2-1; no clear D gene. The CDR3 has 18 amino acids. CDR1 is SGHDT, CDR2 YYEEEE, per germline. Trimming shortened V by 1 base and J by 0 bases, and 17 bases separated the two germline ends.

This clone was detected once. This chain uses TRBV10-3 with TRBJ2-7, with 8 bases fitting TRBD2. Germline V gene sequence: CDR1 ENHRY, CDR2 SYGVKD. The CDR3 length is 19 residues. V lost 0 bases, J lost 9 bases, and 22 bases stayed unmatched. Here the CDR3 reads CAISESQRAGVVYRTTQYF. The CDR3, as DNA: TGTGCCATCAGTGAGTCGCAGAGAGCGGGAGTCGTATATCGTACGACGCAGTACTTC.

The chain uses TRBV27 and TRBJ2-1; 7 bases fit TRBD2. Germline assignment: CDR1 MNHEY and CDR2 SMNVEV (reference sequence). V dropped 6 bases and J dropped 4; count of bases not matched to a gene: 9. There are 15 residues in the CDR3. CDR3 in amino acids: CASSQTTSVYNEQFF. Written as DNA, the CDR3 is TGTGCCAGCAGCCAAACCACTAGCGTATACAATGAGCAGTTCTTC.

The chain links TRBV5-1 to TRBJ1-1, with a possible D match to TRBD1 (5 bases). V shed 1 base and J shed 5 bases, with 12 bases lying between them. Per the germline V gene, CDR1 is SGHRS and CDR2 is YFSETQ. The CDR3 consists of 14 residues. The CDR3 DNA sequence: TGCGCCAGCAGCTTGCGCCAGGGATATACTGAAGCTTTCTTT. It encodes CASSLRQGYTEAFF.

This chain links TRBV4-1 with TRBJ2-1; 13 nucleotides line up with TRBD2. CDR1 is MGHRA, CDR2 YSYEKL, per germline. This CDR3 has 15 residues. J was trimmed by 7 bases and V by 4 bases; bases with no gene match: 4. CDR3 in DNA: TGCGCCAGCAGCCCGGGACTAGCGGGGAGTAATGAGCAGTTCTTC. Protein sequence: CASSPGLAGSNEQFF.